The 27 T cell receptor beta chains in this list originate from one sample, sequenced in a study of blood T cell repertoires in COVID-19. Profiled with immunoSEQ multiplex PCR; TCRdb holds only in-frame clones, not every one. The sample contains 110,000 or so clones, roughly 80% of which appear only once. The sample was peripheral blood. These receptors were obtained from a man in his fifties with acute or convalescent COVID-19.

The DNA for the CDR3 is TGTGCCAGCTTAACAGATTGGACCCAGTACTTC. Protein: CASLTDWTQYF. V and J are TRBV5-5 and TRBJ2-5, with D unclear. Germline lookup yields CDR1 SGHKS and CDR2 YYEKEE (reference sequence). The CDR3 spans 11 residues. V shed 7 bases and J shed 7 bases, with 11 bases lying between them.

The V gene is TRBV19, the J gene TRBJ1-3, with TRBD1 matching over 7 bases. V was pared by 6 bases and J by 0 bases, with 2 bases of the junction left unmatched. Germline CDR1 and CDR2: LNHDA and SQIVND (reference sequence). The CDR3 extends over 14 amino acids. The CDR3: CASSDRDSGNTIYF. Here the CDR3 DNA reads TGTGCCAGTAGCGACAGGGACTCTGGAAACACCATATATTTT. Combining the CDR3 with reference TRBV19 and TRBJ1-3 gives the whole variable domain DGGITQSPKYLFRKEGQNVTLSCEQNLNHDAMYWYRQDPGQGLRLIYYSQIVNDFQKGDIAEGYSVSREKKESFPLTVTSAQKNPTAFYLCASSDRDSGNTIYFGEGSWLTVV.

The rearrangement uses TRBV24-1 and TRBJ1-1; no definite D call. Germline lookup yields CDR1 KGHDR and CDR2 SFDVKD. V was shortened by 1 base and J by 2 bases, with 13 bases between the two germline ends. The CDR3 is 16 residues long. For the CDR3, the DNA is TGTGCCACCAGTGATTTCGGGCCGGGGAGAAACACTGAAGCTTTCTTT. It specifies CATSDFGPGRNTEAFF.

The chain couples TRBV12-3 or TRBV12-4 to TRBJ1-1; the D gene is possibly TRBD1 (5 bases). V was shortened by 5 bases and J by 8 bases, with 15 bases between the two germline ends. This CDR3 has 13 residues. CDR3 in amino acids: CASSQSSWTEAFF. The CDR3 nucleotides read TGTGCCAGCAGTCAAAGCTCGTGGACAGAAGCTTTCTTT.

This clone was seen only a few times. The gene calls are TRBV11-2 and TRBJ2-7; TRBD2 matches at 7 bases. Germline CDR1 and CDR2: SGHAT and FQNNGV. The ends lost 5 bases at V and 3 bases at J; junction bases unmatched: 22. There are 19 residues in the CDR3. The CDR3 loop is CASSRGDYNAGKTYYEQYF. DNA of the CDR3: TGTGCCAGCAGCCGGGGGGACTACAACGCCGGGAAAACCTACTACGAGCAGTACTTC.

The chain uses TRBV18 and TRBJ1-2, with D hard to call. The CDR3 runs 13 residues. V lost 6 bases and J 7 bases, leaving 15 bases between the germline ends. Germline loops: CDR1 KGHSH, CDR2 LQKENI. CDR3 nucleotide sequence: TGTGCCAGCTCGTCACTTCAGGTATCTGGCTACACCTTC. Translating it yields CASSSLQVSGYTF.

The chain is built from TRBV18 and TRBJ1-1; 7 bases align to TRBD1. This CDR3 comprises 16 residues. With V trimmed by 5 bases and J by 4 bases, 13 bases remained unmatched. Germline-derived CDR1 and CDR2 are KGHSH and LQKENI. The CDR3 is CASSVQGTSQATEAFF. The CDR3 DNA reads as TGTGCCAGCTCAGTACAGGGGACCTCTCAGGCCACTGAAGCTTTCTTT.

The rearrangement uses TRBV6-6 and TRBJ1-4; 8 bases fit TRBD1. The CDR3 is 20 residues long. Germline trimming cut 5 bases from V and 0 bases from J; bases unmatched to any gene: 17. The germline V gene has CDR1 MNHNY and CDR2 SVGAGI (reference sequence). CDR3 region: CASSRSGSGGRTTTNEKLFF. DNA for the CDR3: TGTGCCAGCAGTCGATCCGGTTCAGGGGGCAGGACTACAACTAATGAAAAACTGTTTTTT.

The rearrangement links TRBV24-1 to TRBJ1-2; 10 bases line up with TRBD1. The CDR3 length is 16 residues. V gave up 4 bases and J gave up 1 base; unmatched junction bases: 5. The germline V gene encodes CDR1 KGHDR and CDR2 SFDVKD. The CDR3 loop is CATSEPTGGRNYGYTF. The CDR3 region has the DNA TGTGCCACCAGTGAACCGACAGGGGGCCGTAACTATGGCTACACCTTC.

This clone was seen a few times. CDR3 residues: CAISDNGGAGSEQFF. The CDR3 DNA is TGTGCCATCAGTGATAACGGGGGGGCTGGGAGTGAGCAGTTCTTC. This sequence joins TRBV10-3 and TRBJ2-1; 8 positions agree with TRBD2. Germline loops: CDR1 ENHRY, CDR2 SYGVKD. CDR3 length equals 15 residues. Trimming at V came to 3 bases and at J to 9 bases, leaving 10 bases not matched to a gene.

The chain joins TRBV6-1 to TRBJ2-7, with 9 positions matching TRBD2. Germline CDR1 is MNHNS and CDR2 is SASEGT. This CDR3 is 15 amino acids long. With V trimmed by 1 base and J by 2 bases, 3 bases remained unmatched. CDR3 sequence (DNA): TGTGCCAGCAGTGAAGTCGCGGGGGGGCCCTACGAGCAGTACTTC. Its protein product is CASSEVAGGPYEQYF.

This sequence joins TRBV7-2 and TRBJ2-1, with 12 bases fitting TRBD2. The CDR3 contains 15 residues. From germline, CDR1 is SGHTA and CDR2 FQGNSA. J lost 4 bases, V lost 5 bases, and 3 bases had no gene match. Here the CDR3 DNA reads TGTGCCAGCAGCGACGGACTAGCGGGATACAATGAGCAGTTCTTC. Translation: CASSDGLAGYNEQFF.

This clone turned up a few times. V is TRBV4-1 and J is TRBJ2-7; 9 bases are a match to TRBD2. Losses at the gene ends were 2 bases for V and 5 bases for J; bases not matched to a gene: 7. This CDR3 region has 15 residues. The V gene's germline CDR1 is MGHRA and CDR2 YSYEKL. The CDR3 DNA reads TGCGCCAGCAGCCAACTTGGCGGGGGGGCCCACGAGCAGTACGTC. It translates to CASSQLGGGAHEQYV.

The genes are TRBV10-1 and TRBJ2-2; D is uncertain. This CDR3 contains 12 residues. The germline gives CDR1 WNHNN, CDR2 SYGVQD (reference sequence). The V gene lost 4 bases and the J gene lost 5 bases, with 5 bases spanning the gap. CDR3 in amino acids: CASSVQTGELFF. As DNA, the CDR3 is TGCGCCAGCAGTGTCCAGACCGGGGAGCTGTTTTTT.

This chain connects TRBV24-1 to TRBJ2-1, with 13 bases aligning to TRBD2. The CDR3 spans 16 residues. The V gene's germline CDR1 is KGHDR and CDR2 SFDVKD. The trim removed 1 base at V and 7 bases at J, leaving 3 bases unmatched. CDR3 region: CATSDFSLAGGNEQFF. CDR3 bases: TGTGCCACCAGTGATTTCTCACTAGCGGGGGGGAATGAGCAGTTCTTC.

This clone was seen only once. The chain joins TRBV25-1 to TRBJ1-2; D unresolved. The germline V and J ends were trimmed by 1 base and 4 bases, with 13 bases remaining between them. The germline CDR1 and CDR2 sequences are MGHDK and SYGVNS. There are 15 residues in the CDR3. Here the CDR3 reads CASSESRVLPYGYTF. The DNA for the CDR3 is TGTGCCAGCAGTGAATCTCGGGTCCTCCCCTATGGCTACACCTTC.

The chain joins TRBV5-1 to TRBJ2-5; 9 bases are shared with TRBD2. The V gene end was trimmed by 4 bases and the J gene end by 7 bases; junction bases not matched to a gene: 11. In germline, CDR1 is SGHRS, CDR2 YFSETQ. This CDR3 comprises 15 residues. CDR3 sequence reads: CASSTTAGGGRTQYF. For the CDR3, the DNA is TGCGCCAGCAGCACCACCGCGGGGGGGGGCAGGACCCAGTACTTC.

This clone was detected only a few times. The chain couples TRBV6-6 to TRBJ2-7; a possible D gene is TRBD1 (6 bases). From germline, CDR1 is MNHNY and CDR2 SVGAGI (reference sequence). The CDR3 contains 16 residues. V lost 7 bases and J lost 2, with 21 bases in between. Here the CDR3 reads CASTPGVVIITYEQYF. The DNA for the CDR3 is TGTGCCAGCACCCCAGGGGTAGTAATAATCACCTACGAGCAGTACTTC.

The chain recombines TRBV7-2 with TRBJ1-5; D possibly corresponds to TRBD1 (6 bases). The CDR3 totals 14 residues. Germline CDR1 is SGHTA and CDR2 is FQGNSA. V was shortened by 0 bases and J by 6 bases, with 9 bases between the two germline ends. In DNA form, the CDR3 reads TGTGCCAGCAGCTTAGCAACAGGGCCTCAGCCCCAGCATTTT. Translation: CASSLATGPQPQHF.

The V gene is TRBV7-9, the J gene TRBJ2-3; 15 positions agree with TRBD2. Germline V lookup: CDR1 SEHNR, CDR2 FQNEAQ (reference sequence). V shed 3 bases and J 5 bases; nucleotides not matched to a gene: 9. This CDR3 has 18 residues. CDR3 region: CASSFTGTSGGPLDTQYF. In DNA form, the CDR3 reads TGTGCCAGCAGCTTCACCGGGACTAGCGGGGGGCCACTAGATACGCAGTATTTT.

The rearrangement joins TRBV19 to TRBJ1-1; D gene ambiguous. The germline CDR1 and CDR2 sequences are LNHDA and SQIVND (reference sequence). V lost 4 bases to trimming and J lost 5 bases, with 8 bases between them. The CDR3 consists of 12 residues. As DNA, the CDR3 is TGTGCCAGTAGTACAAGGCGGACTGAAGCTTTCTTT. Translated: CASSTRRTEAFF. Based on the CDR3 plus reference TRBV19 and TRBJ1-1, the full variable domain is DGGITQSPKYLFRKEGQNVTLSCEQNLNHDAMYWYRQDPGQGLRLIYYSQIVNDFQKGDIAEGYSVSREKKESFPLTVTSAQKNPTAFYLCASSTRRTEAFFGQGTRLTVV.

The gene calls are TRBV9 and TRBJ1-2; tentative D call: TRBD1 (6 bases). Germline lookup yields CDR1 SGDLS and CDR2 YYNGEE. Trimming cost V 4 bases and J 4 bases, with 17 bases left between them. The CDR3 loop spans 15 amino acids. CDR3 loop: CASSRTGLRGYGYTF. CDR3 nucleotide sequence: TGTGCCAGCAGCCGAACAGGGCTTCGGGGCTATGGCTACACCTTC.

This clone was picked up many times. The chain employs TRBV5-1 and TRBJ1-6; D is ambiguous. V shed 5 bases and J shed 10 bases, with 19 bases lying between them. CDR3 length: 15 amino acids. Germline values: CDR1 SGHRS, CDR2 YFSETQ. CDR3: CASRLGTATGSPLHF. Written as DNA, the CDR3 is TGCGCCAGCAGGCTGGGTACAGCAACTGGGTCACCCCTCCACTTT.

The DNA of the CDR3 is TGTGCCAGCAGGACCCAATACAGGGCGGGCGAGCAGTACGTC. Translating it yields CASRTQYRAGEQYV. The rearrangement joins TRBV6-5 to TRBJ2-7; a possible D gene is TRBD1 (6 bases). Germline assignment: CDR1 MNHEY and CDR2 SVGAGI. The CDR3 runs to 14 residues. V lost 6 bases, J lost 6 bases, and 18 bases lay in between.

J is TRBJ1-2 and V is TRBV18; D is unclear. The CDR3 has 13 amino acids. CDR1 and CDR2 (germline): KGHSH, LQKENI. The V and J ends lost 5 bases and 2 bases respectively, with 9 bases between them. The CDR3 sequence: CASSAGYNYGYTF. In nucleotides, the CDR3 is TGTGCCAGCTCAGCGGGCTACAACTATGGCTACACCTTC.

In DNA form, the CDR3 reads TGCGCCAGCAGTGAGGCGGCGTTTGGCTATGGCTACACCTTC. Residues: CASSEAAFGYGYTF. The genes are TRBV10-2 and TRBJ1-2; unclear D gene. CDR3 length equals 14 residues. Trimming removed 2 bases at V and 4 bases at J, with 11 bases between. CDR1 and CDR2 (germline): WSHSY, SAAADI.

The chain recombines TRBV2 with TRBJ1-2; 8 bases are shared with TRBD1. J was trimmed by 4 bases and V by 5 bases; bases with no gene match: 6. The CDR3 loop spans 14 amino acids. CDR1 is SNHLY, CDR2 FYNNEI, per germline. In nucleotides, the CDR3 is TGTGCCAGCAGTCCAGGGGGCACAGGCTATGGCTACACCTTC. Residues: CASSPGGTGYGYTF. Full variable domain (missing parts from reference TRBV2 and TRBJ1-2): EPEVTQTPSHQVTQMGQEVILRCVPISNHLYFYWYRQILGQKVEFLVSFYNNEISEKSEIFDDQFSVERPDGSNFTLKIRSTKLEDSAMYFCASSPGGTGYGYTFGSGTRLTVV.